This T cell receptor (beta chain) was recovered during a study of liver allograft versus peripheral blood T cells. Overall study: Comparing T cell receptor repertoires in transplanted livers with those in recipients' peripheral blood was part of the design. Study observations and caveats: Within liver allografts, T cell receptor repertoires were reportedly different from those in peripheral blood.

TCRdb re-called the reads with MiXCR, one entry per CDR3 protein. The sample includes roughly 800 distinct CDR3 sequences, approximately 15% of them seen just once. In this sample, this clonotype is large. The target antigen is unknown. The source of this sequence is a human patient who had a liver transplant. A share of the T cells may be of graft donor origin.

The chain's CDR3 is CASSVDWGPEAFF. CDR3 in DNA: TGTGCCAGCAGCGTGGACTGGGGGCCTGAAGCTTTCTTT. V usage is TRBV7-2 and J usage is TRBJ1-1; D perhaps matches TRBD1 (6 bases). The CDR3 loop spans 13 amino acids. Looked up from germline, CDR1 is SGHTA and CDR2 is FQGNSA. Trimming removed 5 bases from V and 6 bases from J, with 13 bases in between.